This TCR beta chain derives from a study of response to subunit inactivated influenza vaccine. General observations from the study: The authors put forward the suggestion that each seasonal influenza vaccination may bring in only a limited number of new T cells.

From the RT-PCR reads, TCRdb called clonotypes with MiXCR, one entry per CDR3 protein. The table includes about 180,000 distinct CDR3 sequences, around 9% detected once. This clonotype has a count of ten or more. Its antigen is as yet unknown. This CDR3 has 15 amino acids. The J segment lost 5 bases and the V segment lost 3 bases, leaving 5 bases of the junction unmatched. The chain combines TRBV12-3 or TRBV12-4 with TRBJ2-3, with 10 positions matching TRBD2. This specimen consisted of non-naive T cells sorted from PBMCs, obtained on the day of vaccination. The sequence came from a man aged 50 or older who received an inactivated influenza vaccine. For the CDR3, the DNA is TGTGCCAGCAGTTTCTCCGGGACTAGCGTAGATACGCAGTATTTT. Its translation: CASSFSGTSVDTQYF.